Listed below are T cell receptor beta chains from one sample, sequenced in a study of blood T cell repertoires in COVID-19. This table comes from immunoSEQ multiplex PCR, and its TCRdb copy is limited to in-frame clones, with some not included. The sample holds 220,000 or so clones, 60% to 85% seen once. Sequencing was performed on peripheral blood. The receptors shown here come from a woman between 65 and 79 years old with acute or convalescent COVID-19. The CDR3 runs from the conserved cysteine through the conserved F or W. The order of the fields is CDR3 DNA, CDR3 protein, clone size, D gene, J gene, V gene. A D gene is named only where the DNA matches it firmly. Clone sizes are given selectively: once, few, many, or a class where the clone is expanded.

TGTGCCAGCAGCTACTGGACAGGGGGCTTCTATGGCTACACCTTC,CASSYWTGGFYGYTF,.,TRBD1,TRBJ1-2,TRBV5-4
TGCGCCAGCACCCCCCTGGACAGGGCGAACACCGGGGAGCTGTTTTTT,CASTPLDRANTGELFF,.,TRBD1,TRBJ2-2,TRBV5-1
TGTGCCAGCAGTTGGACCGGGTCCTATCAGGGCGATGGCTACACCTTC,CASSWTGSYQGDGYTF,.,.,TRBJ1-2,TRBV6-2/TRBV6-3
TGTGTCAGCAGTTACGAGGCGTTTGAACGGACCGGGGAGCTGTTTTTT,CVSSYEAFERTGELFF,.,.,TRBJ2-2,TRBV6-6
TGTGCCAGCAGCTTATCTAGCGGGATGGGCAGCACAGATACGCAGTATTTT,CASSLSSGMGSTDTQYF,.,TRBD2,TRBJ2-3,TRBV7-2
TGTGCCATCAGCTCTAGCGGGAGTAACAATGAGCAGTTCTTC,CAISSSGSNNEQFF,few,TRBD2,TRBJ2-1,TRBV10-3
TGTGCCAGCAGCTTGACCGGTTACGAGCAGTACTTC,CASSLTGYEQYF,.,.,TRBJ2-7,TRBV5-6
TGTGCCGGGGCGGGACTAGAGGGCAATGAGCAGTTCTTC,CAGAGLEGNEQFF,.,TRBD2,TRBJ2-1,TRBV30
TGTGCCAGCAGCTCACGGGGGGTGGACACTGAAGCTTTCTTT,CASSSRGVDTEAFF,few,.,TRBJ1-1,TRBV7-9
TGCAGCGTTGAAGTTAACAGGGGGCCCTATGGTGGCTACACCTTC,CSVEVNRGPYGGYTF,.,TRBD1,TRBJ1-2,TRBV29-1
TGCGCCAGCAGGGCGGGTGGATTGATAGATTCACCCCTCCACTTT,CASRAGGLIDSPLHF,.,.,TRBJ1-6,TRBV5-1
TGTGCCACCAGCACCCGGTTCACAGATACGCAGTATTTT,CATSTRFTDTQYF,.,.,TRBJ2-3,TRBV15
TGTGCCAGCAGCCAAGGCTTCGGCGGAGAGCAGTACTTC,CASSQGFGGEQYF,once,.,TRBJ2-7,TRBV14
TGTGCCAGCAGCTTAGGTGGGGGGACCGCAGATACGCAGTATTTT,CASSLGGGTADTQYF,.,.,TRBJ2-3,TRBV11-1
TGTGCCAGCAGCTTATACAGGGCTGGGGCCAACGTCCTGACTTTC,CASSLYRAGANVLTF,.,.,TRBJ2-6,TRBV7-2
TGTGCCAGCAGGGGGGCCGGGAGGACCATCGGCACAGATACGCAGTATTTT,CASRGAGRTIGTDTQYF,.,.,TRBJ2-3,TRBV28
TGTGCCAGCAGCTTAGACCCGTTAGCGGGGGCCAACGTCCTGACTTTC,CASSLDPLAGANVLTF,.,.,TRBJ2-6,TRBV11-2
TGCGCCAGCAGCTTGGCCAGGCTTGGCGGGGAAGAGACCCAGTACTTC,CASSLARLGGEETQYF,few,.,TRBJ2-5,TRBV5-1
TGTGCCAGCAAAAGGGACAGGGGGCGAGGCAATGAGCAGTTCTTC,CASKRDRGRGNEQFF,.,TRBD1,TRBJ2-1,TRBV28
TGTGCCAGTAGTCCCCGGGACACCCTATATGGCTACACCTTC,CASSPRDTLYGYTF,few,.,TRBJ1-2,TRBV19
TGTGCCAGCAGCTCGGGACAGGAAGGAAACATTCAGTACTTC,CASSSGQEGNIQYF,.,TRBD1,TRBJ2-4,TRBV7-2
TGTGCCAGCAGCGTTTTAGCGGGAGGGGAAGAGCAGTACTTC,CASSVLAGGEEQYF,.,TRBD2,TRBJ2-7,TRBV9
TGCGCCAGCAGCTTGGAACTAGCCTATGGTCATGAGCAGTTCTTC,CASSLELAYGHEQFF,.,.,TRBJ2-1,TRBV5-1
TGTGCCAGTGGCGCGGACAGGGGGCTTTCACCCCTCCACTTT,CASGADRGLSPLHF,few,TRBD1,TRBJ1-6,TRBV19
TGCGCCAGCAGCTTGGGGGGTAGCGGGAGTGAAGAGACCCAGTACTTC,CASSLGGSGSEETQYF,.,TRBD2,TRBJ2-5,TRBV5-1
TGTGCCAGCAGTTCGGGACTAGCGGGACTCTGGGATACGCAGTATTTT,CASSSGLAGLWDTQYF,.,TRBD2,TRBJ2-3,TRBV6-5
TGCAGCGTCCTCGGACAGGGTGAAAACATTCAGTACTTC,CSVLGQGENIQYF,.,TRBD1,TRBJ2-4,TRBV29-1
TGTGCCAGCAGTGAACCGGGACAGGGGTCCTACGAGCAGTACTTC,CASSEPGQGSYEQYF,once,TRBD1,TRBJ2-7,TRBV7-9
TGTGCCAGCAGTTTCAAGGGACAGATACGAGGGGAGCTGTTTTTT,CASSFKGQIRGELFF,.,TRBD1,TRBJ2-2,TRBV27
TGCGCCAGCAGTCCGCCGGGACAGGGCACAGATACGCAGTATTTT,CASSPPGQGTDTQYF,.,TRBD1,TRBJ2-3,TRBV23-1
TGCGCCAGCAGCTCGAGGACAGGGGCGGGAGAGACCCAGTACTTC,CASSSRTGAGETQYF,.,TRBD1,TRBJ2-5,TRBV5-1
TGTGCCAGCAGCCCGCACTTGAGCAATCAGCCCCAGCATTTT,CASSPHLSNQPQHF,.,.,TRBJ1-5,TRBV3-1/TRBV3-2
TGTGCCAGCAGTGGTGGGGCCATCGCCTATGGCTACACCTTC,CASSGGAIAYGYTF,many,.,TRBJ1-2,TRBV2
TGTGCCAGCGGACCGCAGCCCACAGGGCAGCCCCAGCATTTT,CASGPQPTGQPQHF,.,.,TRBJ1-5,TRBV6-5
TGTGCCAGCAGCTTAAGGGAACCTTGGACACCCTCCTACAATGAGCAGTTCTTC,CASSLREPWTPSYNEQFF,.,.,TRBJ2-1,TRBV7-3
TGTGCCAGCAGCCAAATTCTAGCGGGAGGATGGGGACAAGAGACCCAGTACTTC,CASSQILAGGWGQETQYF,.,TRBD2,TRBJ2-5,TRBV3-1/TRBV3-2
TGTGCCAGCAGCGTGACTAGCGTAGGCACCGGGGAGCTGTTTTTT,CASSVTSVGTGELFF,.,TRBD2,TRBJ2-2,TRBV2
TGTGCCAGCAGCGTAGGGACGGGAGGGCAAGAGACCCAGTACTTC,CASSVGTGGQETQYF,.,TRBD2,TRBJ2-5,TRBV9
TGCGCCAGCAGCTCCGGACTAGCGGGAGACGGGGAGCTGTTTTTT,CASSSGLAGDGELFF,.,TRBD2,TRBJ2-2,TRBV5-1
TGCGCCAGCAGCTCGGGACAGATGATTTTAAACACCGGGGAGCTGTTTTTT,CASSSGQMILNTGELFF,.,TRBD1,TRBJ2-2,TRBV5-1
TGTGCCAGCTCACCACAACTAGCGGGAACTAATGAGCAGTTCTTC,CASSPQLAGTNEQFF,.,TRBD2,TRBJ2-1,TRBV18
TGTGCCAGCAGTCCTAACAGGGGCGGCTCGATGGGGGAGACCCAGTACTTC,CASSPNRGGSMGETQYF,.,TRBD1,TRBJ2-5,TRBV9
TGTGCCATCAGTGAACGGACTACTAGCACAGATACGCAGTATTTT,CAISERTTSTDTQYF,once,.,TRBJ2-3,TRBV10-3
TGTGCCAGCAGCATCACAGGCACAGATACGCAGTATTTT,CASSITGTDTQYF,.,.,TRBJ2-3,TRBV5-4
TGTGCCAGCAGCTTACTGGGACAATCCCAAGAGACCCAGTACTTC,CASSLLGQSQETQYF,.,.,TRBJ2-5,TRBV7-3
TGTGCCAGCAGCACTAGACAGGGCCTGAATGAGCAGTTCTTC,CASSTRQGLNEQFF,.,TRBD1,TRBJ2-1,TRBV5-4
TGTGCCAGCAGCGCAGGGTTTGGGGCTAATGAAAAACTGTTTTTT,CASSAGFGANEKLFF,.,.,TRBJ1-4,TRBV5-6